This T cell receptor beta chain was identified in a study of blood T cells in healthy people across ages (dated by TCRdb to the mid-2010s). Concerning the study at large: In model experiments, template switching captured about one uniquely barcoded TCR beta cDNA molecule for every two T cells. For two donors (one aged 18 to 29 and one aged 80 or older), the study analyzed two additional independent replicas of 1 million unique cDNA reads from the same blood draw. Age-related changes in TCR beta repertoire diversity were measured in the study by deep sequencing normalized with unique cDNA molecular identifiers. Donors were grouped into four age groups: young (average approximately 15 years), middle-aged (about 40), aged (around 62) and long-lived (over 80). Beyond this particular receptor, the publication reports: There was a strong correlation between observed TCR beta diversity and the percentage of naive T cells measured by flow cytometry. Compared with the aged group, more naive CD4+ T cells, fewer expanded clones and increased TCR diversity were shown by the long-lived group, suggesting age selection. Because profiling used bulk unsorted PBMCs, naive and antigen-experienced compartments could not be compared conclusively. Observed TCR beta diversity per million T cells fell roughly linearly with age, and a significant reduction was already apparent by age roughly 40. Because donor CMV infection status was unknown, age-related changes in expanded clonotypes were potentially confounded. Estimates of total diversity based on one million sequenced T cells were considered lower bounds and underestimates.

Including the terminal cysteine and phenylalanine, the CDR3 comprises 12 residues. Just the 36-base CDR3 DNA is kept, in frame starting at base 1. The protocol used for the library was 5' RACE. Sequencing was performed on an Illumina HiSeq 2500. A second about 6 to 11 cycle PCR used a sample-barcoded 5' primer and a J-beta primer mix. A template-switch 5' adaptor carrying 12 random nucleotides introduced a unique molecular identifier onto each TCR beta cDNA molecule. Each sample yielded at least 3 million CDR3-containing paired-end reads. First-strand cDNA was synthesized from all RNA with the Mint cDNA synthesis kit, primed by a TRBC-specific oligonucleotide. Following uracil-DNA glycosylase treatment, a first 18-cycle PCR with universal primers M1SS and BC2_uni_R was performed on all cDNA. In the authors' own workflow: Normalization of each sample was performed by random selection of 1 million high-quality reads, each carrying a distinct molecular identifier. Reads sharing molecular identifiers were discarded rather than binned into consensus sequences. MiTCR, set to a Q25 quality threshold and the strictest error-elimination algorithm, was used for CDR3 identification, clonotype clustering and error correction. A nonparametric unseen species model with Euler transformation was used to estimate lower-bound total TCR beta diversity. TCRdb reprocessed the public reads (quality trimming at Q25 with fastp, clone calling with MiXCR) and kept in-frame beta chains. Here each entry gathers all rows of one CDR3 protein and keeps the most common genes and DNA. The V and J calls and clone size are TCRdb's, not the authors'. This sample lists roughly 1,100,000 distinct CDR3 sequences; around 25% were detected once. The top ten constitute approximately 0.7% of the sample.

Systemically healthy Caucasian individuals from Russia, some 40 in total and aged about 6 to 90 years, were included as donors. About 9.6 milliliters of peripheral blood were collected from each donor into EDTA-treated Vacutainer tubes. Ficoll-Paque density-gradient centrifugation was used to isolate PBMCs, with at least 6 million per sample. Trizol reagent was used to extract total RNA from the PBMCs, yielding at least 6 micrograms per sample. Naive CD45RAhigh/CD27high T cell percentages were measured by flow cytometry on a PBMC aliquot from every donor. This clonotype was found a few times. What antigen it recognizes has not been identified. Base quality data are lacking; no much larger clone is found one base away. The same data also went into a second study, on T cells of mothers and their children. From that second study: Nine systemically healthy Caucasian individuals, comprising three mothers and their six children, were included as donors. cDNA synthesis used all of the extracted RNA, with roughly 1.5 ug of RNA in each 15 ul reaction. In the second PCR, the M1S primer introduced both the sample barcodes and 2-4 random nucleotides. Over 8 million TCR beta CDR3 reads came from each mother, compared with several million reads from each child. In both related and unrelated pairs, thymic selection shapes the output of TCR recombination in a similar way, with inherited differences having only a minor effect. Related mother-child pairs always showed normalized repertoire overlap that was slightly higher than in unrelated mother-child pairs, though the difference was never significant. With a sensitivity of about 100 clones per million clonotypes, no persistent microchimeric T cell clones were detected. In the study, deep NGS was used to compare the TCR beta repertoires of mothers and children, and features distinguishing related mother-child pairs from unrelated individuals were sought. On average, the children were around 11 +/- 4 years old, while the mothers were approximately 41 +/- 4 years old. Libraries were sequenced on Illumina HiSeq 2000 with 100+100 nt paired-end reads after adapter ligation with NEBNext reagents. To prevent cross-contamination, the mother and child libraries were prepared a month apart and were sequenced in separate runs. Between roughly 500,000 and 2,300,000 distinct TCR beta clonotypes were identified per donor. Naive TCR beta clonotypes were estimated from low-frequency clonotypes matched to each donor's FACS-determined naive share, without sorting.

This TCR derives from a girl aged 2-10 years in good health. Source material: blood. Rearrangement joined TRBV12-3 or TRBV12-4 to TRBJ2-5; the D gene could be TRBD1 or TRBD2, each one agreeing over 5 bases. TRBJ2-7 matches the DNA end more closely, so the J call is doubtful. This receptor carries the CDR3 CASSWDVDEQYF. The DNA sequence is as follows: TGTGCCAGCAGTTGGGACGTGGACGAGCAGTACTTC.